What follows describes a single T cell receptor (beta chain). The entry originates in a study of blood T cell repertoires in COVID-19. Study as a whole: From T cells, B-cell-depleted T cells, or PBMCs came the material, which was cDNA or gDNA.

The CDR3 covers 14 residues. Germline loops: CDR1 SGHNT, CDR2 YYREEE (reference sequence). V shed 3 bases, J shed 7 bases, and the junction held 5 bases outside the gene matches. As originally analysed: The assay estimated nucleated cells by amplifying reference gene primers. The table came from immunoSEQ multiplex PCR; TCRdb's copy has only in-frame clones and leaves some out. The V and J calls and clone size are taken from that table; D and trimming were inferred from the DNA. The data hold 90,000 to 120,000 clones, with roughly 80% observed a single time. What was sequenced was peripheral blood. The chain couples TRBV5-4 to TRBJ2-1, with 9 positions matching TRBD2. The TCR was taken from a man between 65 and 85 years old with active or convalescent COVID-19. CDR3: CASSSRLADNEQFF. The CDR3 DNA is TGTGCCAGCAGCTCGCGACTAGCGGATAATGAGCAGTTCTTC.